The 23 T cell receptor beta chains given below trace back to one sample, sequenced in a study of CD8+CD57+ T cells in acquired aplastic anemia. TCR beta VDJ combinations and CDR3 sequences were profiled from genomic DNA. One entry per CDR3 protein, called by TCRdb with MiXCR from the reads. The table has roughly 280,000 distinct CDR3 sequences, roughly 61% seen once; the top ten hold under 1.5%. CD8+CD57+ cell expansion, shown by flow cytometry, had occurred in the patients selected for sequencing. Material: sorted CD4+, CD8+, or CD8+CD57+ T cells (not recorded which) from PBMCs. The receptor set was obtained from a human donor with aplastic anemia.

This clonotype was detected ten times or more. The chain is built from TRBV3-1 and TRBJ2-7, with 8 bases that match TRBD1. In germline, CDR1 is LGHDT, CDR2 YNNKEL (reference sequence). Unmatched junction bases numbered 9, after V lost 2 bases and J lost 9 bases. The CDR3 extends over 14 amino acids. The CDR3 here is CASSQPGQGVVQYF. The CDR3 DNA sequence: TGTGCCAGCAGCCAACCCGGACAGGGTGTTGTGCAGTACTTC.

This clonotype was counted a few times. CDR3 in DNA: TGTGCCAGCAGTGAAGGGCAGGGGACCACGGCTTCCAAAAACATTCAGTACTTC. This codes for CASSEGQGTTASKNIQYF. The V gene is TRBV6-1, the J gene TRBJ2-4; weak D call: TRBD1 (6 bases). Germline V gene sequence: CDR1 MNHNS, CDR2 SASEGT. The CDR3 runs 18 residues. Trimming stripped 1 base from V and 2 bases from J, with 18 bases between.

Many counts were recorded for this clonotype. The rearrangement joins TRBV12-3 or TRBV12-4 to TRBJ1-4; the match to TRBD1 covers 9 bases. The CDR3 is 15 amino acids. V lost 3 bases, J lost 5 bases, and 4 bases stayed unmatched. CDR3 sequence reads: CASSFGGQGNEKLFF. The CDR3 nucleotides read TGTGCCAGCAGTTTTGGCGGACAGGGGAATGAAAAACTGTTTTTT.

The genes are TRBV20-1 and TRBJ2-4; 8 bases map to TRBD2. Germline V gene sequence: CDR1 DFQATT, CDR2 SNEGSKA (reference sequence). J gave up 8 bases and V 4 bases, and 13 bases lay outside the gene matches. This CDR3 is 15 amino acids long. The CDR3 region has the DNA TGCAGTGCTATGCCGGCCAAGCGGGAGTCGGACATTCAGTACTTC. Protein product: CSAMPAKRESDIQYF.

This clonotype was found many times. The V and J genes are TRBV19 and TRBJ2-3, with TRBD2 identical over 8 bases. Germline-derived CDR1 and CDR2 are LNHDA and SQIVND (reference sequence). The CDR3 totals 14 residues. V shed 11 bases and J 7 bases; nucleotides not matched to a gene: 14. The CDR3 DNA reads TGTGCCTCCAGCGAGTCGGGAGGGCCGAATACGCAGTATTTT. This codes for CASSESGGPNTQYF. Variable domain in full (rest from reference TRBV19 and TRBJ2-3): DGGITQSPKYLFRKEGQNVTLSCEQNLNHDAMYWYRQDPGQGLRLIYYSQIVNDFQKGDIAEGYSVSREKKESFPLTVTSAQKNPTAFYLCASSESGGPNTQYFGPGTRLTVL.

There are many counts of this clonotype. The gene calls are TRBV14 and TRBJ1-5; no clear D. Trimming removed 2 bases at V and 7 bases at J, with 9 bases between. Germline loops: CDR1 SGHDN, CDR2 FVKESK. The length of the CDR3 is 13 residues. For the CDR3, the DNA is TGTGCCAGCAGCCAAAAGACAAAGCAGCCCCAGCATTTT. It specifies CASSQKTKQPQHF. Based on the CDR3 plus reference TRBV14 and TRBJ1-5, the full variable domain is EAGVTQFPSHSVIEKGQTVTLRCDPISGHDNLYWYRRVMGKEIKFLLHFVKESKQDESGMPNNRFLAERTGGTYSTLKVQPAELEDSGVYFCASSQKTKQPQHFGDGTRLSIL.

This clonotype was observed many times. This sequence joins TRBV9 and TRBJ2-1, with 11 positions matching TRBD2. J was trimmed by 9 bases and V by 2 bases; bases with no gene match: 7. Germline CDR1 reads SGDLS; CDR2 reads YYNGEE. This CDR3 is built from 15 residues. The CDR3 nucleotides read TGTGCCAGCAGCGTCACTAGCGGGAGAGGTAGTGAGCAGTTCTTC. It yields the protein CASSVTSGRGSEQFF. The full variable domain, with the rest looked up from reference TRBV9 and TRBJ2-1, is DSGVTQTPKHLITATGQRVTLRCSPRSGDLSVYWYQQSLDQGLQFLIQYYNGEERAKGNILERFSAQQFPDLHSELNLSSLELGDSALYFCASSVTSGRGSEQFFGPGTRLTVL.

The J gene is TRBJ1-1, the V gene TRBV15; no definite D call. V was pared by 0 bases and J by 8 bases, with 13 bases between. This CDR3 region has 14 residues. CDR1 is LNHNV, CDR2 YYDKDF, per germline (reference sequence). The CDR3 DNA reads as TGTGCCACCAGCAGAGATTGGTACCCAGTAGAAGCTTTCTTT. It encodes CATSRDWYPVEAFF.

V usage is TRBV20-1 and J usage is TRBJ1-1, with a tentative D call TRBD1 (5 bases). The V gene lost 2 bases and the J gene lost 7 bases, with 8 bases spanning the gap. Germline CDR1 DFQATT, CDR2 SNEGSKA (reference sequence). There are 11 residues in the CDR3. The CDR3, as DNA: TGCAGTGCTAGACGGGGCTTTGAAGCTTTCTTT. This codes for CSARRGFEAFF.

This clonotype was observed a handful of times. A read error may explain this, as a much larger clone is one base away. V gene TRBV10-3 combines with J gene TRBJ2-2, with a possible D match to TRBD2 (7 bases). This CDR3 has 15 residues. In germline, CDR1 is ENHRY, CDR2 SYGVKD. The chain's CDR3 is CASSDSGGRTGELSF. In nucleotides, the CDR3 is TGTGCCAGCAGTGACTCGGGGGGCCGGACCGGGGAGCTGTCTTTT.

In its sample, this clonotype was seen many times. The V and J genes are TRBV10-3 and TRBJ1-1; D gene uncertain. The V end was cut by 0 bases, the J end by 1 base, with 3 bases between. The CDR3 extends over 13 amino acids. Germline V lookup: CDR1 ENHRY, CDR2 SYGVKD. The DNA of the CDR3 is TGTGCCATCAGTGAGTCTGGGAACACTGAAGCTTTCTTT. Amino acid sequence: CAISESGNTEAFF.

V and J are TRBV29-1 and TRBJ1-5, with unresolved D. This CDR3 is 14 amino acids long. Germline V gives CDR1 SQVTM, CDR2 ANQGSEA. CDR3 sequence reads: CSAAPGKGNQPQHF. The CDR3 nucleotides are TGCAGTGCCGCCCCGGGGAAAGGCAATCAGCCCCAGCATTTT.

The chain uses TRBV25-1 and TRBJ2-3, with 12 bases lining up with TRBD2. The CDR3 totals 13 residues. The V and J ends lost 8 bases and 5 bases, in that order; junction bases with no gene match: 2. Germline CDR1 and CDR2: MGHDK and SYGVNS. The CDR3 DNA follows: TGTGCCAGCGGACTAGCGGGAAGAGATACGCAGTATTTT. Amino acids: CASGLAGRDTQYF.

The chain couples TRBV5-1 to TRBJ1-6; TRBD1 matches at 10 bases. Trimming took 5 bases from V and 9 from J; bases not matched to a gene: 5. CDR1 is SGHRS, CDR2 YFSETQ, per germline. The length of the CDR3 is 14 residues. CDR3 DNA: TGCGCCAGCAGTCCGGGACAGGGGATTTCACCCCTCCACTTT. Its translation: CASSPGQGISPLHF.

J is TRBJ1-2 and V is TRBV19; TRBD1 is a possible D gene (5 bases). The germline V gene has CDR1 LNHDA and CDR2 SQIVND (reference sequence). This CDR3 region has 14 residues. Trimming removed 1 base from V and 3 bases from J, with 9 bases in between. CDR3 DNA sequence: TGTGCCAGTAGTATAGGTCAGGGCCACTATGGCTACACCTTC. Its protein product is CASSIGQGHYGYTF.

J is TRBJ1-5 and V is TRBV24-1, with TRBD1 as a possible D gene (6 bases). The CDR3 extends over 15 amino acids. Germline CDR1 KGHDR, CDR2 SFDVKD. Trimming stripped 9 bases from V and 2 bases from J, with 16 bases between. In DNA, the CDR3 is TGTGCCACCGGTCGTGAGGGGGGGGGCAATCAGCCCCAGCATTTT. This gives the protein CATGREGGGNQPQHF.

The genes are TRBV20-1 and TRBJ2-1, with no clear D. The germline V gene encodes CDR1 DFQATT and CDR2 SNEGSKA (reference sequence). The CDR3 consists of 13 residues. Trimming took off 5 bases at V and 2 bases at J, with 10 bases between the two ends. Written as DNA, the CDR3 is TGCAGTGCTCCCCGGGCAGCCTACAATGAGCAGTTCTTC. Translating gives CSAPRAAYNEQFF.

In DNA form, the CDR3 reads TGTGCCAGCAGCTTAATGGGGACGAAGTCCTACAATGAGCAGTTCTTC. Amino acid sequence: CASSLMGTKSYNEQFF. This chain uses TRBV7-3 with TRBJ2-1; either TRBD1 or TRBD2 may fit D (5 bases each). Germline CDR1 is SGHTA and CDR2 is FQGTGA. Trimming pared 1 base from V and 1 base from J, leaving 11 bases between. The CDR3 has 16 amino acids.

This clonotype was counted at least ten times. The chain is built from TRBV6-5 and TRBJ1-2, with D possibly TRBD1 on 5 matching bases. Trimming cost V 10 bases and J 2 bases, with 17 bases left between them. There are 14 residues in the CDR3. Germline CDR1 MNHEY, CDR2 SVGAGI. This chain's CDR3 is CATTRGQGNYGYTF. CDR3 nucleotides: TGTGCCACTACGCGCGGGCAGGGAAACTATGGCTACACCTTC.

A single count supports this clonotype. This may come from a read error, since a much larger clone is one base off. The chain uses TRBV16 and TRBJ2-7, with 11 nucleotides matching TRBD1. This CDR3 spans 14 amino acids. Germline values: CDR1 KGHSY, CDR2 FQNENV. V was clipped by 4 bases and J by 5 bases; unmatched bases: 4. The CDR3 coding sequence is TGTGCCAGCAGCCTCCGGACAGGGGGCGACGAGCAGTACTTC. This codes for CASSLRTGGDEQYF.

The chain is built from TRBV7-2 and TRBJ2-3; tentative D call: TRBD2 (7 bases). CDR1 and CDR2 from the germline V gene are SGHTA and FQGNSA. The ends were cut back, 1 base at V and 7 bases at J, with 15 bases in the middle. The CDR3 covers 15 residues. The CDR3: CASSLVEGGRNTQYF. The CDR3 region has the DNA TGTGCCAGCAGCTTAGTTGAGGGGGGGCGAAATACGCAGTATTTT.

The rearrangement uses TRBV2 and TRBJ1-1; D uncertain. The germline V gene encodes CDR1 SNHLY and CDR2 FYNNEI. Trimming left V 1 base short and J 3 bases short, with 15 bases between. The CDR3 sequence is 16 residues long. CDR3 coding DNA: TGTGCCAGCAGTGAAGGAGACAACATGGTGTACACTGAAGCTTTCTTT. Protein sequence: CASSEGDNMVYTEAFF.

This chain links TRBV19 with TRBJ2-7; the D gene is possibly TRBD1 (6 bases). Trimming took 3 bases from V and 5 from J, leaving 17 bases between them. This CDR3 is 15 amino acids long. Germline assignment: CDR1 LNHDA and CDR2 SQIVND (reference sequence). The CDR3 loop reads CASSMGDTSFHEQYF. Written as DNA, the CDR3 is TGTGCCAGTAGTATGGGGGACACCTCCTTCCACGAGCAGTACTTC.